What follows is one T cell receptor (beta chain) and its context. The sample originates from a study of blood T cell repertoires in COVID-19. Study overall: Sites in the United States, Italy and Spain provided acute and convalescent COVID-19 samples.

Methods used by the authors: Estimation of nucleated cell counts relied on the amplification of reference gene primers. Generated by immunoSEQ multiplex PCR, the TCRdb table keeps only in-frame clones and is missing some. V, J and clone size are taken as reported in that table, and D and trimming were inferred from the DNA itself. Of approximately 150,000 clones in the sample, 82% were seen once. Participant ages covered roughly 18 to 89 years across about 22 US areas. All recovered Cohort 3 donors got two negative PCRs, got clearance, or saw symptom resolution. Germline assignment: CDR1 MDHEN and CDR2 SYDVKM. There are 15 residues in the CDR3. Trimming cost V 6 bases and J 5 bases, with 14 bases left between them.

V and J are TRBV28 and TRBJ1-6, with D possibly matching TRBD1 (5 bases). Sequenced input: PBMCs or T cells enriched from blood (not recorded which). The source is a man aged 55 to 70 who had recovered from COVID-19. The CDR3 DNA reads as TGTGCCAGCAGCTCAGGGTCAGCCGATAATTCACCCCTCCACTTT. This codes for CASSSGSADNSPLHF. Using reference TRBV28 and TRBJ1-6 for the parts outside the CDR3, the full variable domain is DVKVTQSSRYLVKRTGEKVFLECVQDMDHENMFWYRQDPGLGLRLIYFSYDVKMKEKGDIPEGYSVSREKKERFSLILESASTNQTSMYLCASSSGSADNSPLHFGNGTRLTVT.